These 23 T cell receptor beta chains came from one sample sequenced in a study of blood T cells in healthy people across ages. A J-beta primer mix and a sample-barcoded 5' primer were used in a second PCR of roughly 7 to 12 cycles. Each CDR3 protein gets one entry after TCRdb re-called the 5' RACE reads with MiXCR. Seen here are approximately 1.5 million distinct CDR3 sequences, roughly 43% observed once, and the top ten hold about 4%. The sequencing input was blood. The receptors stem from a young woman in good health.

The table lists this clonotype with a few counts. The chain employs TRBV15 and TRBJ2-7; the D is unclear. Germline CDR1 and CDR2: LNHNV and YYDKDF (reference sequence). CDR3 length: 14 residues. The V gene lost 0 bases and the J gene lost 6 bases, with 12 bases spanning the gap. In DNA, the CDR3 is TGTGCCACCAGCAGAGATAGGGCAGTTAGCGAGCAGTACTTC. Encoded protein: CATSRDRAVSEQYF.

This chain's CDR3 is CASSGSPQEKLFF. The CDR3 bases are TGTGCCAGTTCAGGGTCCCCTCAAGAAAAACTGTTTTTT. V gene TRBV7-9 combines with J gene TRBJ1-4; a possible D gene is TRBD1 (5 bases). This CDR3 is 13 amino acids long. The germline V gene encodes CDR1 SEHNR and CDR2 FQNEAQ (reference sequence). Trimming took 9 bases from V and 8 from J, leaving 16 bases between them.

This clonotype was picked up a small number of times. The rearrangement joins TRBV24-1 to TRBJ2-3; 10 bases agree with TRBD2. V lost 0 bases and J lost 1; bases outside the gene matches: 0. The CDR3 loop spans 16 amino acids. The germline V gene encodes CDR1 KGHDR and CDR2 SFDVKD. The CDR3 region is CATSDLGLAGTDTQYF. The DNA of the CDR3 is TGTGCCACCAGTGATTTGGGACTAGCGGGCACAGATACGCAGTATTTT.

Only a few counts were recorded for this clonotype. CDR3 loop: CASSQGPPARGAFF. Here the CDR3 DNA reads TGTGCCAGCAGCCAAGGCCCCCCGGCCAGAGGAGCTTTCTTT. V and J are TRBV3-1 and TRBJ1-1; D is undetermined. The CDR3 sequence is 14 residues long. V gave up 1 base and J gave up 10 bases, with 16 bases separating them. Germline V lookup: CDR1 LGHDT, CDR2 YNNKEL (reference sequence).

The chain employs TRBV20-1 and TRBJ2-7; D could derive from TRBD1 or TRBD2 (5 bases each). V lost 5 bases and J 4 bases, leaving 12 bases between the germline ends. Germline CDR1 reads DFQATT; CDR2 reads SNEGSKA (reference sequence). The length of the CDR3 is 12 residues. This CDR3 reads CSAVRDGYEQYF. The CDR3 coding sequence is TGCAGTGCTGTCCGGGACGGTTACGAGCAGTACTTC.

The chain employs TRBV27 and TRBJ1-2; 7 bases are shared with TRBD1. J lost 0 bases, V lost 9 bases, and 13 bases had no gene match. Germline CDR1 and CDR2: MNHEY and SMNVEV (reference sequence). This CDR3 contains 16 residues. This chain's CDR3 is CASRPAGGDTNYGYTF. The CDR3 DNA sequence: TGTGCCAGTCGCCCCGCAGGGGGTGATACTAACTATGGCTACACCTTC.

This chain joins TRBV28 and TRBJ2-5, with 7 bases that match TRBD1. The J call may not be correct, given that the DNA end is closer to TRBJ2-7. This CDR3 region has 15 residues. The germline gives CDR1 MDHEN, CDR2 SYDVKM. The CDR3 DNA is TGTGCCAGCAGTCCCTTGGACAGGCCCTCCTACGAGCAGTACTTC. Translating it yields CASSPLDRPSYEQYF.

The sample holds one count of this clonotype. V gene TRBV29-1 combines with J gene TRBJ2-5; D is undetermined. V was pared by 5 bases and J by 11 bases, with 30 bases between. The CDR3 extends over 16 amino acids. CDR1 is SQVTM and CDR2 is ANQGSEA in the germline V gene. CDR3 in DNA: TGCAGCGTTTTGTGGAGTTCGCCGAGGTTTGGGAATGAGCAGTACTTC. The encoded protein is CSVLWSSPRFGNEQYF.

This clonotype has more than one count but fewer than ten. This chain uses TRBV20-1 with TRBJ1-4, with D possibly matching TRBD1 (6 bases). V shed 3 bases and J shed 0 bases, with 14 bases lying between them. The CDR3 runs 16 residues. Germline V gives CDR1 DFQATT, CDR2 SNEGSKA (reference sequence). CDR3 in DNA: TGCAGTGCTAGTCCTACCAGGGGCGCAACTAATGAAAAACTGTTTTTT. Its translation: CSASPTRGATNEKLFF.

As concerns this clonotype: The germline gene is not matched at one end of the junction; a read error may be the cause. The chain combines TRBV20-1 with TRBJ2-1; D could derive from TRBD1 or TRBD2 (5 bases each). This CDR3 spans 14 amino acids. CDR1 DFQATT and CDR2 SNEGSKA come from the germline V gene (reference sequence). The CDR3 here is CSASYGTDYSEQFF. The DNA of the CDR3 is TGCAGTGCTAGCTACGGGACCGATTACAGTGAGCAGTTCTTC.

In nucleotides, the CDR3 is TGTGCCAGCAGTCCCCAGGGGGCGCAGTACGAGCAGTACTTC. Residues: CASSPQGAQYEQYF. The chain combines TRBV6-1 with TRBJ2-7, with 8 nucleotides matching TRBD1. Germline CDR1 and CDR2: MNHNS and SASEGT. The CDR3 runs 14 residues. With V trimmed by 5 bases and J by 4 bases, 7 bases remained unmatched.

This clonotype was recorded only once. V gene TRBV21-1 combines with J gene TRBJ2-5; whether TRBD1, the table's D call, matches the DNA was not checked. The DNA end lines up better with TRBJ2-1; the J call may be wrong. TRBV21-1 is deemed a pseudogene. This CDR3 spans 16 amino acids. The CDR3 DNA is TGTGCCAGCAGCACTACTTCGGGACGGAACCAAGAGACCCAGTTCTTC. It specifies CASSTTSGRNQETQFF.

This rearrangement joins TRBV28 to TRBJ2-1; 15 bases align to TRBD2. The CDR3 runs 17 residues. Per the germline V gene, CDR1 is MDHEN and CDR2 is SYDVKM. The V gene end was trimmed by 3 bases and the J gene end by 6 bases; junction bases not matched to a gene: 6. The CDR3 spells CASSFRSGLAGGNEQFF. CDR3 nucleotides: TGTGCCAGCAGTTTCCGCTCGGGACTAGCGGGAGGCAATGAGCAGTTCTTC.

V and J are TRBV6-5 and TRBJ1-2, with TRBD1 identical over 8 bases. With V trimmed by 0 bases and J by 7 bases, 4 bases remained unmatched. Germline lookup yields CDR1 MNHEY and CDR2 SVGAGI. This CDR3 is 14 amino acids long. For the CDR3, the DNA is TGTGCCAGCAGTTACTCGACAGGGGCGGTTGGCTACACCTTC. Its protein product is CASSYSTGAVGYTF.

This clonotype appeared a single time. A read error may produce the germline difference seen at one junction end. The V gene is TRBV2, the J gene TRBJ2-1; D is ambiguous. The CDR3 is 13 residues long. From germline, CDR1 is SNHLY and CDR2 FYNNEI. The CDR3 coding sequence is TGTGCCAGCAGTGCTGAAGGCTACAAGGAGCAGTTCTTC. Protein: CASSAEGYKEQFF.

The J gene is TRBJ2-2, the V gene TRBV5-1, with TRBD1 identical over 9 bases. The CDR3 has 16 amino acids. V lost 7 bases to trimming and J lost 3 bases; unmatched junction nucleotides: 10. Germline values: CDR1 SGHRS, CDR2 YFSETQ. In DNA form, the CDR3 reads TGCGCCAGCTTCCAGGGACAGGGCATATACACCGGGGAGCTGTTTTTT. It translates to CASFQGQGIYTGELFF.

A few counts support this clonotype. The chain couples TRBV20-1 to TRBJ2-3, with D unclear. Germline V gives CDR1 DFQATT, CDR2 SNEGSKA (reference sequence). The V and J ends lost 3 bases and 0 bases respectively, with 16 bases between them. The CDR3 extends over 16 amino acids. The CDR3 sequence is CSASHPTGSSTDTQYF. CDR3 sequence (DNA): TGCAGTGCTAGCCATCCCACGGGTTCTAGCACAGATACGCAGTATTTT.

Comments on this clonotype: A much larger clone lies one base from this, so it may be a read error. The chain links TRBV29-1 to TRBJ2-4, with 7 nucleotides matching TRBD2. The germline V gene has CDR1 SQVTM and CDR2 ANQGSEA. V shed 3 bases, J shed 8 bases, and the junction held 10 bases outside the gene matches. This CDR3 comprises 14 residues. The CDR3: CSVEIQRGADIQYF. The CDR3 DNA reads TGCAGCGTTGAGATCCAGCGGGGCGCAGACATTCAGTACTTC.

The chain's CDR3 is CATSRERDTRAGSYEQYF. CDR3 coding DNA: TGTGCCACCAGCAGAGAGAGGGATACTAGGGCAGGTTCCTACGAGCAGTACTTC. This chain uses TRBV15 with TRBJ2-7, with a weak D call TRBD2 (5 bases). Trimming took off 0 bases at V and 1 base at J, with 19 bases between the two ends. This CDR3 contains 18 residues. Germline CDR1 is LNHNV and CDR2 is YYDKDF (reference sequence).

Worth noting for this clonotype: The junction departs from the called germline gene at one end, perhaps through a read error. The CDR3 sequence: CTSSIGRGQPQHF. The CDR3 DNA reads TGTACCAGTAGTATAGGGCGAGGTCAGCCCCAGCATTTT. The chain recombines TRBV19 with TRBJ1-5; D is unclear. The CDR3 has 13 amino acids. CDR1 is LNHDA and CDR2 is SQIVND in the germline V gene (reference sequence).

The rearrangement joins TRBV28 to TRBJ2-5; 9 positions match TRBD1. Per germline, CDR1 MDHEN and CDR2 SYDVKM. With 7 bases clipped from V and 0 bases from J, the junction kept 3 bases outside the gene matches. The CDR3 contains 14 residues. As DNA, the CDR3 is TGTGCCAGCACCGACAGGGGGTACCAAGAGACCCAGTACTTC. This sequence encodes CASTDRGYQETQYF.

The DNA of the CDR3 is TGTGCCAGCAGCTTCGACCCCACTGGGTCTAGCACAGATACGCAGTATTTT. Residues: CASSFDPTGSSTDTQYF. The rearrangement joins TRBV5-5 to TRBJ2-3; D uncertain. CDR3 length: 17 residues. CDR1 is SGHKS and CDR2 is YYEKEE in the germline V gene (reference sequence). Trimming stripped 2 bases from V and 0 bases from J, with 16 bases between. Supplemented by reference TRBV5-5 and TRBJ2-3, the full variable domain reads DAGVTQSPTHLIKTRGQQVTLRCSPISGHKSVSWYQQVLGQGPQFIFQYYEKEERGRGNFPDRFSARQFPNYSSELNVNALLLGDSALYLCASSFDPTGSSTDTQYFGPGTRLTVL.

The genes are TRBV7-8 and TRBJ1-5; TRBD1 aligns across 9 bases. The CDR3 sequence is 17 residues long. Germline V lookup: CDR1 SGHVS, CDR2 FQNEAQ. J lost 6 bases, V lost 2 bases, and 11 bases had no gene match. The CDR3 here is CASSLRTGETIIQPQHF. CDR3 DNA sequence: TGTGCCAGCAGCTTAAGGACAGGGGAAACGATAATTCAGCCCCAGCATTTT. Full variable domain (remainder filled in from reference TRBV7-8 and TRBJ1-5): GAGVSQSPRYKVAKRGQDVALRCDPISGHVSLFWYQQALGQGPEFLTYFQNEAQLDKSGLPSDRFFAERPEGSVSTLKIQRTQQEDSAVYLCASSLRTGETIIQPQHFGDGTRLSIL.